The subject of this entry is one T cell receptor (beta chain). Its antigen is still unknown. The V gene's germline CDR1 is SNHLY and CDR2 FYNNEI. After removal of 4 bases from V and 1 base from J, the junction contained 4 bases not matched to a gene. The CDR3 has 16 residues. This sample was included in a study of cytomegalovirus exposure and HLA in healthy donors. Study-level background: A subsequent analysis reported that the 120 validation repertoires were produced on the same platform that had also been used for the roughly 700 first-cohort repertoires.

The study's findings and limits: For cytomegalovirus status, the classifier reportedly gave diagnoses with high specificity and sensitivity. In vitro work confirmed that a few CMV-associated chains recognize CMV antigens.

Repertoires were generated with immunoSEQ multiplex PCR, while TCRdb's copy carries only in-frame clones and drops some. The sample includes roughly 52,000 clones, about nine tenths of them seen just once. The sequencing sample was made of PBMCs. This chain joins TRBV2 and TRBJ1-4; 9 nucleotides line up with TRBD1. This sequence originates from a man aged 18 to 30 in good health and CMV-seronegative. The DNA for the CDR3 is TGTGCCAGCAGTGCTCAGACAGGGGGAACTAATGAAAAACTGTTTTTT. It encodes CASSAQTGGTNEKLFF. Drawing the rest from reference TRBV2 and TRBJ1-4, the complete variable domain is EPEVTQTPSHQVTQMGQEVILRCVPISNHLYFYWYRQILGQKVEFLVSFYNNEISEKSEIFDDQFSVERPDGSNFTLKIRSTKLEDSAMYFCASSAQTGGTNEKLFFGSGTQLSVL.